The rows below give T cell receptor beta chains drawn from one sample of a study of shared clonotypes between healthy human individuals. Profiling relied on immunoSEQ multiplex PCR, and the TCRdb table lists in-frame clones only, not all of them. The data contain 2 million to 2.5 million clones, about 95% of them singletons. Material for sequencing was naive CD8+ T cells sorted from blood. These receptor sequences come from a man aged 18-30 years in good health. The CDR3 runs from the conserved cysteine through the conserved F or W. A D gene is named only where the DNA matches it firmly. Size values are once, few and many counts, or a class for expanded clones, and some rows have none.

abundance	d_gene	j_gene	v_gene	CDR3aa	CDR3nt
.	.	TRBJ1-6	TRBV4-3	CASSQDPGVGYSPLHF	TGCGCCAGCAGCCAAGATCCAGGGGTCGGTTATTCACCCCTCCACTTT
.	TRBD1	TRBJ2-2	TRBV2	CASSHDRGAGELFF	TGTGCCAGCAGCCACGACAGGGGAGCCGGGGAGCTGTTTTTT
.	TRBD2	TRBJ2-7	TRBV5-5	CASTPGLAHEQYF	TGTGCCAGCACCCCCGGACTAGCCCACGAGCAGTACTTC
once	.	TRBJ2-7	TRBV2	CASSDKGGPLDEQYF	TGTGCCAGCAGTGATAAGGGGGGACCTCTTGACGAGCAGTACTTC
once	.	TRBJ1-4	TRBV6-5	CASSNQGGDEKLFF	TGTGCCAGCAGTAATCAGGGAGGGGATGAAAAACTGTTTTTT
.	.	TRBJ2-1	TRBV9	CASSVEGSSGPAYNEQFF	TGTGCCAGCAGCGTAGAGGGATCCAGCGGGCCAGCCTACAATGAGCAGTTCTTC
.	.	TRBJ2-7	TRBV10-3	CAIRARLGEQYF	TGTGCCATCAGAGCTAGGTTGGGCGAGCAGTACTTC
.	.	TRBJ1-1	TRBV5-6	CASSLGLNTEAFF	TGTGCCAGCAGCTTGGGATTGAACACTGAAGCTTTCTTT
once	TRBD2	TRBJ2-3	TRBV5-4	CASSLLELAGGSSDTQYF	TGTGCCAGCAGCCTCCTTGAGTTAGCGGGGGGGTCCAGCGATACGCAGTATTTT
.	TRBD1	TRBJ1-6	TRBV11-2	CASSLARWTGLYNSPLHF	TGTGCCAGCAGCTTAGCACGGTGGACAGGGCTGTATAATTCACCCCTCCACTTT
.	TRBD1	TRBJ1-4	TRBV4-1	CASSFQGDFAKLFF	TGCGCCAGCAGCTTTCAGGGGGATTTCGCAAAACTGTTTTTT
.	.	TRBJ2-7	TRBV5-4	CASSVTESYEQYF	TGTGCCAGCAGCGTGACAGAATCCTACGAGCAGTACTTC
.	.	TRBJ1-1	TRBV7-3	CASSSTENTEAFF	TGTGCCAGCAGCTCGACTGAGAACACCGAAGCTTTCTTT
.	.	TRBJ1-2	TRBV9	CASSVGGVLNYGYTF	TGTGCCAGCAGCGTGGGCGGAGTACTGAACTATGGCTACACCTTC
.	.	TRBJ2-1	TRBV2	CATGWGSYNEQFF	TGTGCCACCGGCTGGGGGTCCTACAATGAGCAGTTCTTC